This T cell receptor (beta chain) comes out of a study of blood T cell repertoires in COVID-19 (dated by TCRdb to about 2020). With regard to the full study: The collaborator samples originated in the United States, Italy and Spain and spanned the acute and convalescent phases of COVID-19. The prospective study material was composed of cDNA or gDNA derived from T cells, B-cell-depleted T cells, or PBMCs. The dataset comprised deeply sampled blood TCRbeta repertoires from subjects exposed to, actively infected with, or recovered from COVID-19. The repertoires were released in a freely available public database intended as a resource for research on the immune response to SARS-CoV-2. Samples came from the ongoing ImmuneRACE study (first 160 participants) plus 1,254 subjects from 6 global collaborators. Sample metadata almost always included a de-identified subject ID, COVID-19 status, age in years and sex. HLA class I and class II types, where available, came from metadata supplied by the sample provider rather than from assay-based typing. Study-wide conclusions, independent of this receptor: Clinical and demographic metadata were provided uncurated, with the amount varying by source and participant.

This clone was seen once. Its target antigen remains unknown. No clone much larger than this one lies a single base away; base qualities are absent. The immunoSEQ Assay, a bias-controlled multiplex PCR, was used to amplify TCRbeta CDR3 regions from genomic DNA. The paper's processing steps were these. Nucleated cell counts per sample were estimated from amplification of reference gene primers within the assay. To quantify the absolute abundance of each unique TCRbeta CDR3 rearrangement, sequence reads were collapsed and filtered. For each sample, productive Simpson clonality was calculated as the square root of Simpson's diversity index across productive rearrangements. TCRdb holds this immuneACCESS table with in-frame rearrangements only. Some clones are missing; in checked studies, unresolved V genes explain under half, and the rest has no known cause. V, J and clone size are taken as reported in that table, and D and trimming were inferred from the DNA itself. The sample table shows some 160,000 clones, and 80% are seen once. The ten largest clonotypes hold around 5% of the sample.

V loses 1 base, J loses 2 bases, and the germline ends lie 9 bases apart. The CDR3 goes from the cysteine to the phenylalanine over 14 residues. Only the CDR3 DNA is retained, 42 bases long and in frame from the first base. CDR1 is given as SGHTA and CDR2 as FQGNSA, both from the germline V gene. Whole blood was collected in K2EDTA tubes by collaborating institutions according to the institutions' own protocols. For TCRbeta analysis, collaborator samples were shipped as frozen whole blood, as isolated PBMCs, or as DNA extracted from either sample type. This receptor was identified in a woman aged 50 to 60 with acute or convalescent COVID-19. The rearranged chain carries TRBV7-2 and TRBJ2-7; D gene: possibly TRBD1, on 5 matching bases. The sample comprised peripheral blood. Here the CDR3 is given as CASSLGQWAYEQYF. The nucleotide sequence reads TGTGCCAGCAGCTTAGGACAGTGGGCCTACGAGCAGTACTTC.